Each of the 17 T cell receptor beta chains below was sequenced from the same sample in a study of T cells after somatic rescue of genetic block. Method: immunoSEQ multiplex PCR; TCRdb's copy keeps in-frame clones and lacks some. Among 88,000 or so clones listed, 90% were seen once. The sequenced sample consisted of peripheral blood mononuclear cells (PBMCs). The receptors come from a woman younger than 30.

V is TRBV9 and J is TRBJ1-1; maybe TRBD1 (6 bases). CDR1 is SGDLS, CDR2 YYNGEE, per germline. This CDR3 has 13 amino acids. V was clipped by 4 bases and J by 3 bases, with 10 bases between them. The CDR3 loop reads CASSKRGDTEAFF. DNA of the CDR3: TGTGCCAGCAGCAAGAGGGGGGACACTGAAGCTTTCTTT. The entire variable domain, with the rest obtained from reference TRBV9 and TRBJ1-1, is as follows: DSGVTQTPKHLITATGQRVTLRCSPRSGDLSVYWYQQSLDQGLQFLIQYYNGEERAKGNILERFSAQQFPDLHSELNLSSLELGDSALYFCASSKRGDTEAFFGQGTRLTVV.

V and J are TRBV29-1 and TRBJ2-1; perhaps TRBD2 as D (5 bases). Trimming removed 6 bases from V and 6 bases from J, with 15 bases in between. Germline V lookup: CDR1 SQVTM, CDR2 ANQGSEA. This CDR3 region has 13 residues. The CDR3 sequence: CSVRAFVFNEQFF. CDR3 nucleotide sequence: TGCAGCGTGAGGGCGTTCGTTTTCAATGAGCAGTTCTTC.

This clone occurred once. The V gene is TRBV7-9, the J gene TRBJ2-7; D gene ambiguous. Germline V lookup: CDR1 SEHNR, CDR2 FQNEAQ (reference sequence). This CDR3 has 14 amino acids. With 6 bases removed from V and 1 base from J, the gap between germline ends came to 13 bases. The CDR3 loop is CASSPRSGSYEQYF. DNA for the CDR3: TGTGCCAGCAGTCCCCGGAGTGGGTCCTACGAGCAGTACTTC.

This sequence joins TRBV30 and TRBJ1-1; 10 positions match TRBD1. The trim removed 0 bases at V and 5 bases at J, leaving 9 bases unmatched. From germline, CDR1 is GTSNPN and CDR2 SVGIG (reference sequence). This CDR3 region has 16 residues. CDR3 sequence: CAWSVRAGTGVTEAFF. For the CDR3, the DNA is TGTGCCTGGAGTGTACGGGCCGGGACAGGGGTTACTGAAGCTTTCTTT.

The V gene is TRBV5-1, the J gene TRBJ2-5; TRBD1 matches at 9 bases. V gave up 4 bases and J gave up 4 bases; unmatched junction bases: 5. Germline V lookup: CDR1 SGHRS, CDR2 YFSETQ. There are 14 residues in the CDR3. The CDR3 nucleotides are TGCGCCAGCAGCACGCAGACAGGGGGAGAGACCCAGTACTTC. This encodes CASSTQTGGETQYF.

V gene TRBV28 combines with J gene TRBJ1-1; weak D call: TRBD1 (6 bases). The CDR3 is 13 residues long. Germline V CDR1 and CDR2: MDHEN, SYDVKM. V gave up 9 bases and J gave up 0 bases, with 11 bases separating them. This CDR3 reads CARPGHLNTEAFF. Here the CDR3 DNA reads TGTGCCAGACCGGGACACCTGAACACTGAAGCTTTCTTT.

In this sample, this clone turned up a few times. The chain links TRBV29-1 to TRBJ1-4; D remains ambiguous. The germline CDR1 and CDR2 sequences are SQVTM and ANQGSEA. Trimming shortened V by 6 bases and J by 2 bases, and 10 bases separated the two germline ends. This CDR3 has 13 amino acids. The DNA for the CDR3 is TGCAGCGTGAGGGTAATGACTAATGAAAAACTGTTTTTT. Translation: CSVRVMTNEKLFF.

The table lists this clone with a few counts. The CDR3 is CASSTRRETQYF. CDR3 sequence (DNA): TGTGCCAGCAGTACGCGAAGGGAGACCCAGTACTTC. The rearrangement uses TRBV5-6 and TRBJ2-5; D unclear. V lost 5 bases to trimming and J lost 5 bases, with 10 bases between them. Per the germline V gene, CDR1 is SGHDT and CDR2 is YYEEEE. The CDR3 runs 12 residues.

This clone turned up a few times. The V gene is TRBV5-4, the J gene TRBJ1-1; D remains unclear. V was trimmed by 4 bases and J by 1 base, leaving 8 bases between them. The CDR3 has 13 amino acids. Per germline, CDR1 SGHNT and CDR2 YYREEE (reference sequence). The CDR3 region has the DNA TGTGCCAGCAGCGTGTATACGAACACTGAAGCTTTCTTT. Encoded protein: CASSVYTNTEAFF.

V and J are TRBV5-1 and TRBJ2-7; D assignment may be TRBD1 or TRBD2 (5 bases each). CDR1 is SGHRS and CDR2 is YFSETQ in the germline V gene. With 4 bases removed from V and 2 bases from J, the gap between germline ends came to 16 bases. The CDR3 extends over 15 amino acids. The CDR3 bases are TGCGCCAGCAGCATCCGTTCCGGGACCCCCTACGAGCAGTACTTC. Translation: CASSIRSGTPYEQYF.

The chain links TRBV28 to TRBJ1-5; D is perhaps TRBD1 (5 bases). The CDR3 totals 18 residues. Germline V lookup: CDR1 MDHEN, CDR2 SYDVKM. V lost 6 bases and J 3 bases, leaving 24 bases between the germline ends. CDR3 sequence: CASRTLGGPRISNQPQHF. Written as DNA, the CDR3 is TGTGCCAGCAGGACCCTCGGGGGACCGAGGATCTCCAATCAGCCCCAGCATTTT.

The genes are TRBV30 and TRBJ2-7; tentatively, D is TRBD2 (6 bases). CDR3 length equals 19 residues. CDR1 GTSNPN and CDR2 SVGIG come from the germline V gene (reference sequence). V was cut by 0 bases and J by 4 bases, with 28 bases left in between. As DNA, the CDR3 is TGTGCCTGGAGTGTAACCCGGTTTGGGATCTTGTTCGGGGGATACGAGCAGTACTTC. Translation gives CAWSVTRFGILFGGYEQYF.

The chain carries TRBV27 and TRBJ2-2; 9 nucleotides align to TRBD2. Germline V gene sequence: CDR1 MNHEY, CDR2 SMNVEV (reference sequence). J lost 1 base, V lost 4 bases, and 4 bases had no gene match. The CDR3 runs to 16 residues. The CDR3 sequence is CASSSPSGVNTGELFF. CDR3 nucleotide sequence: TGTGCCAGCAGTTCCCCTAGCGGGGTGAACACCGGGGAGCTGTTTTTT.

This chain joins TRBV7-8 and TRBJ2-1; D may be TRBD2 (5 bases). V was trimmed by 5 bases and J by 0 bases, leaving 17 bases between them. The CDR3 spans 17 residues. CDR1 is SGHVS and CDR2 is FQNEAQ in the germline V gene. CDR3 bases: TGTGCCAGCAGCCCCCGTGAGGGCCGTAGCTCCTACAATGAGCAGTTCTTC. Its protein is CASSPREGRSSYNEQFF.

V usage is TRBV28 and J usage is TRBJ2-2; 9 bases line up with TRBD1. The CDR3 spans 14 residues. Germline CDR1 reads MDHEN; CDR2 reads SYDVKM. V was clipped by 7 bases and J by 6 bases; unmatched bases: 6. The CDR3 nucleotides are TGTGCCAGCAAAGGACAGGGGAAGTCCGGGGAGCTGTTTTTT. Encoded protein: CASKGQGKSGELFF.

J is TRBJ2-1 and V is TRBV9; TRBD2 is a possible D gene (5 bases). Germline V lookup: CDR1 SGDLS, CDR2 YYNGEE. The length of the CDR3 is 12 residues. The germline V and J ends were trimmed by 0 bases and 7 bases, with 5 bases remaining between them. CDR3 in DNA: TGTGCCAGCAGCGTAGGGAGGAATGAGCAGTTCTTC. This codes for CASSVGRNEQFF.

For this clone: Germline and junction disagree at one end, which may indicate a read error. The genes are TRBV7-7 and TRBJ2-1, with D perhaps being TRBD1 or TRBD2 (5 bases each). This CDR3 region has 13 residues. Germline V gene lookup returns CDR1 SSHAT and CDR2 FNYEAQ (reference sequence). The DNA for the CDR3 is TGTGCTAGCAGCTTTGGGACCAACAATGAGCAGTTCTTC. It is translated as CASSFGTNNEQFF.